This is a list of T cell receptor beta chains from one sample in a study of OX40 agonist ivuxolimab in advanced cancers. Profiling relied on immunoSEQ multiplex PCR, and the TCRdb table lists in-frame clones only, not all of them. The table lists about 37,000 clones, around four fifths of them singletons. Sequencing was performed on CD4+ or CD8+ T cells sorted from blood, taken in a trial of the OX40 agonist ivuxolimab. Receptors were obtained from an adult with an advanced solid tumor such as melanoma, head and neck, liver or kidney cancer. CDR3s include the opening cysteine and the closing phenylalanine or tryptophan. The D gene is left open where the match is weak.

v_gene: TRBV7-9; j_gene: TRBJ2-3; d_gene: .; CDR3aa: CASSQWGSTDTQYF
v_gene: TRBV5-1; j_gene: TRBJ2-5; d_gene: .; CDR3aa: CASSSPRLGETQYF
v_gene: TRBV19; j_gene: TRBJ2-5; d_gene: TRBD1; CDR3aa: CASLGQGASETQYF
v_gene: TRBV11-2; j_gene: TRBJ2-3; d_gene: .; CDR3aa: CASSPLGGADTQYF
v_gene: TRBV7-2; j_gene: TRBJ2-4; d_gene: .; CDR3aa: CASSLVGGAGGAKNIQYF
v_gene: TRBV11-3; j_gene: TRBJ2-1; d_gene: TRBD1; CDR3aa: CASSSGTGYNEQFF
v_gene: TRBV7-9; j_gene: TRBJ2-1; d_gene: TRBD2; CDR3aa: CASSRTSGDYNEQFF
v_gene: TRBV5-6; j_gene: TRBJ1-4; d_gene: .; CDR3aa: CASSFGSDEKLFF
v_gene: TRBV10-3; j_gene: TRBJ2-7; d_gene: .; CDR3aa: CAISESQTESYEQYF
v_gene: TRBV28; j_gene: TRBJ2-7; d_gene: .; CDR3aa: CASSSSRGVYEQYF
v_gene: TRBV5-1; j_gene: TRBJ2-5; d_gene: TRBD2; CDR3aa: CASSPGLAGGGGQETQYF
v_gene: TRBV9; j_gene: TRBJ2-6; d_gene: .; CDR3aa: CASSLSSGANVLTF
v_gene: TRBV18; j_gene: TRBJ2-3; d_gene: .; CDR3aa: CASSPSSGTRTAGSLNTQYF
v_gene: TRBV9; j_gene: TRBJ2-5; d_gene: TRBD2; CDR3aa: CASSVGPGGAGETQYF
v_gene: TRBV19; j_gene: TRBJ1-1; d_gene: TRBD1; CDR3aa: CASSILPGQGAFF
v_gene: TRBV7-2; j_gene: TRBJ1-5; d_gene: .; CDR3aa: CASSRNRQGNQPQHF
v_gene: TRBV4-3; j_gene: TRBJ1-6; d_gene: .; CDR3aa: CASSQETGSPLHF
v_gene: TRBV7-3; j_gene: TRBJ1-1; d_gene: .; CDR3aa: CASSLMGGNTEAFF
v_gene: TRBV18; j_gene: TRBJ1-1; d_gene: .; CDR3aa: CASSPSGGNTEAFF
v_gene: TRBV27; j_gene: TRBJ2-1; d_gene: .; CDR3aa: CASSYHPVREQFF
v_gene: TRBV10-3; j_gene: TRBJ2-1; d_gene: TRBD1; CDR3aa: CAISESRQGIAEQFF
v_gene: TRBV7-2; j_gene: TRBJ1-5; d_gene: .; CDR3aa: CASSPFTGGPQHF
v_gene: TRBV7-3; j_gene: TRBJ2-2; d_gene: TRBD1; CDR3aa: CASKTGGANTGELFF
v_gene: TRBV27; j_gene: TRBJ1-5; d_gene: .; CDR3aa: CANPTNDKYNQPQHF
v_gene: TRBV5-1; j_gene: TRBJ1-2; d_gene: .; CDR3aa: CATRLGEEGHGYTF
v_gene: TRBV19; j_gene: TRBJ2-2; d_gene: .; CDR3aa: CASSIREWSGTGELFF
v_gene: TRBV21-1; j_gene: TRBJ2-7; d_gene: .; CDR3aa: CASSKTGTGTYEQYF
v_gene: TRBV5-4; j_gene: TRBJ1-2; d_gene: .; CDR3aa: CASSPPQGYYGYTF
v_gene: TRBV2; j_gene: TRBJ2-5; d_gene: TRBD2; CDR3aa: CASSGTRMVETQYF
v_gene: TRBV4-3; j_gene: TRBJ1-4; d_gene: .; CDR3aa: CASSQDRVLNEKLFF
v_gene: TRBV13; j_gene: TRBJ1-6; d_gene: .; CDR3aa: CASSLRQASPRSPLHF
v_gene: TRBV6-5; j_gene: TRBJ1-6; d_gene: TRBD1; CDR3aa: CASSYSGQGGSPLHF
v_gene: TRBV7-2; j_gene: TRBJ2-7; d_gene: TRBD2; CDR3aa: CASSLPSPGLGGQYF
v_gene: TRBV7-2; j_gene: TRBJ2-3; d_gene: TRBD2; CDR3aa: CASSLRAGAEDTQYF